This TCR beta chain was observed in a study of blood T cell repertoires in COVID-19. Looking at the study overall: From T cells, B-cell-depleted T cells, or PBMCs came the material, which was cDNA or gDNA.

On this clone itself: Its ends do not fully match the called genes, so a read error is possible.

Per the study methods: How many nucleated cells were present was estimated from reference gene primer amplification. TCRdb keeps only in-frame clones here, not all; method: immunoSEQ multiplex PCR. Clone size and V and J calls were adopted from that table, with D and trimming inferred from the DNA. The data hold roughly 130,000 clones, with 87% observed a single time. The CDR3 is made up of 16 amino acids. Per germline, CDR1 SQVTM and CDR2 ANQGSEA. The source material was peripheral blood. The origin of this receptor is a woman aged 60-75 years with acute or convalescent COVID-19. This chain connects TRBV29-1 to TRBJ2-1, with TRBD1 matching over 8 bases. CDR3 bases: TGCAGCGTTCTCGTCCCCCTTCTTGGACAGGGTCGAGGGTACGTCTTC. Amino acids: CSVLVPLLGQGRGYVF.